This T cell receptor beta chain was sequenced during a study of blood T cells in healthy people across ages. Overall study findings and caveats: A roughly linear age-dependent decrease characterized TCR beta diversity per million T cells. Unsorted PBMC input precluded a conclusive naive versus antigen-experienced comparison.

With 4 bases clipped from V and 9 bases from J, the junction kept 3 bases outside the gene matches. This CDR3 region has 13 residues. The germline gives CDR1 LGHDT, CDR2 YNNKEL (reference sequence). The second PCR ran roughly 6 to 11 cycles with a sample-barcoded 5' primer and J-beta primers. TCRdb analysed the 5' RACE reads with MiXCR anew, one entry per CDR3 protein. The top ten hold over 15% of the sample, which has approximately 700,000 distinct CDR3 sequences, approximately 29% seen once. This clonotype has ten or more counts. Its antigen is still unknown. No fewer than 5 micrograms of total RNA were isolated from every sample.

This clonotype was obtained from an elderly woman in good health. Sequencing used blood. The chain is built from TRBV3-1 and TRBJ2-3; 11 nucleotides align to TRBD2. This CDR3 is CASSPVAGGTQYF. The CDR3 DNA is TGTGCCAGCAGCCCCGTAGCGGGGGGGACGCAGTATTTT.